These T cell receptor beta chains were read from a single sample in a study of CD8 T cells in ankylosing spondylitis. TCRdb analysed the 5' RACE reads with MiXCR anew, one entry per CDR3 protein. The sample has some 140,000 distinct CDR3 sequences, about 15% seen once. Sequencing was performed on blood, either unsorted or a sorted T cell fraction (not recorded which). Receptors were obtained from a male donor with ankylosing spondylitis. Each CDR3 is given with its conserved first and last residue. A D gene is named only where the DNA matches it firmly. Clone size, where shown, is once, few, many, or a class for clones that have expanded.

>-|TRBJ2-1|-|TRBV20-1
TGCAGTGCTGACCGACTAGACTACAATGAGCAGTTCTTC
CSADRLDYNEQFF
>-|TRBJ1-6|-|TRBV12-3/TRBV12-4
TGTGCCAGCACCCTAGGGCGAAATTCACCCCTCCACTTT
CASTLGRNSPLHF
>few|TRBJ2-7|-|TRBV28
TGTGCCAGCAGTTTGCTACAGATCTACGAGCAGTACTTC
CASSLLQIYEQYF
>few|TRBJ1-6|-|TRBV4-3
TGCGCCAGCAGCCAAGGCCAGTTCTATAATTCACCCCTCCACTTT
CASSQGQFYNSPLHF
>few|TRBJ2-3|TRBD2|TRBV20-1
TGCAGTGTCAGACGCGGGGGGAGCACAGATACGCAGTATTTT
CSVRRGGSTDTQYF
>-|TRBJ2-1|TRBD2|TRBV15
TGTGCCACCAGCGGTCTAGCGGGAGGGGTTCGGGTATACAATGAGCAGTTCTTC
CATSGLAGGVRVYNEQFF
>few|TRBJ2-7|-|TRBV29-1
TGCAGCGTCACCCGGTCCGGAGCCTACGAGCAGTACTTC
CSVTRSGAYEQYF
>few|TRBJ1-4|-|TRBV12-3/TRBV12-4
TGTGCCAGCAGTCGATGGACCTCAAATGAAAAACTGTTTTTT
CASSRWTSNEKLFF
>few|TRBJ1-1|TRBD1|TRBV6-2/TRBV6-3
TGTGCCAGCAGTCCCATCCCCCGGACAGGGGGCAGCGCTGAAGCTTTCTTT
CASSPIPRTGGSAEAFF
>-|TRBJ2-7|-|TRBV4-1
TGCGCCAGCAGTCATTTACTCACCTACGAGCAGTACTTC
CASSHLLTYEQYF
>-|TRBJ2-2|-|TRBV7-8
TGTGCCAGCAGCTTAGCTGACGGTTCCGGGGAGCTGTTTTTT
CASSLADGSGELFF
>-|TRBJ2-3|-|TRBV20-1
TGCAGTGCTAGGTTGACGGTAGGGGATACGCAGTATTTT
CSARLTVGDTQYF
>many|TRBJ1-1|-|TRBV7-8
TGTGCCAGCAGCTTAGATAAGGCGGGCGGGAACACTGAAGCTTTCTTT
CASSLDKAGGNTEAFF
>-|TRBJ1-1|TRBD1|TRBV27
TGTGCCAGCGGTGACAGGGATCTGGCTTTCTTT
CASGDRDLAFF
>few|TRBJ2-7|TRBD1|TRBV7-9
TGTGCCAGCAGCCGGGGACAGGAGTTATACGAGCAGTACTTC
CASSRGQELYEQYF
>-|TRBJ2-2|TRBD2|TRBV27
TGTGCCAGCAGTATCCGGTTAGCGGGAGTGGTCGGGGAGCTGTTTTTT
CASSIRLAGVVGELFF
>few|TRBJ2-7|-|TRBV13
TGTGCCAGCAGCCCGGGGAATACTTACGAGCAGTACTTC
CASSPGNTYEQYF
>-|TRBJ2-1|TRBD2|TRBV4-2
TGTGCCAGCAGCCAAGACGGTGCACTAGCGGGAGTGATTGAGCAGTTCTTC
CASSQDGALAGVIEQFF
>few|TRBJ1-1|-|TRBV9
TGTGCCAGCAGCGTAGGAAAGACTGAAGCTTTCTTT
CASSVGKTEAFF
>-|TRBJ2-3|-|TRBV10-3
TGTGCCATCAGTGAGTCTCCCCCCAGATTCACAGATACGCAGTATTTT
CAISESPPRFTDTQYF
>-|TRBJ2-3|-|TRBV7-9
TGTGCCAGCAGCTCCCTAAATCGGACAGCGGGCACAGATACGCAGTATTTT
CASSSLNRTAGTDTQYF
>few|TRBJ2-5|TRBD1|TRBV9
TGTGCCAGCAGCGTCGGGACAGGGAATCGAGAGACCCAGTACTTC
CASSVGTGNRETQYF
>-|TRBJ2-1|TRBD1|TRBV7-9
TGTGCCGGAGACGACAGGGGGGAGTACAATGAGCAGTTCTTC
CAGDDRGEYNEQFF
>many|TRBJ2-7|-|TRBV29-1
TGCAGCGTTGAGGACGGGAGCGATTTACCGTCCTACGAGCAGTACTTC
CSVEDGSDLPSYEQYF
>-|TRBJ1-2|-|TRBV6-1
TGTGCCAGCACCTCCCTGGGGAGGGGTGATGGCTACACCTTC
CASTSLGRGDGYTF
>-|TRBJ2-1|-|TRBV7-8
TGTGCCAGCAGCTTAGATGATTTTAGCTCCTACAATGAGCAGTTCTTC
CASSLDDFSSYNEQFF
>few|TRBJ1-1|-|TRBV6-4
TGTGCCAGCAGCAAAGACAGGATGAACACTGAAGCTTTCTTT
CASSKDRMNTEAFF
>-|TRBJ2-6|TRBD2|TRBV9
TGTGCCAGCAGCGTAGCGGTAGCGGGAGCTGGGGCCAACGTCCTGACTTTC
CASSVAVAGAGANVLTF
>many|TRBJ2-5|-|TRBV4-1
TGCGCCAGCAGCCCCCGACGGAAAGAGACCCAGTACTTC
CASSPRRKETQYF
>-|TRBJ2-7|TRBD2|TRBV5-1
TGCGCCAGCAGCTTGGCCCCTGAGGGACTAGGGGGTCTCGAGCAGTACTTC
CASSLAPEGLGGLEQYF